This TCR beta chain was identified during a study of shared clonotypes between healthy human individuals. Profiling relied on immunoSEQ multiplex PCR, and the TCRdb table lists in-frame clones only, not all of them. The sample holds 1.4 million to 1.5 million clones; roughly 96% are singletons and the top ten take 1% to 1.5%. V gave up 5 bases and J gave up 7 bases; unmatched junction bases: 11. This CDR3 spans 15 amino acids. Germline CDR1 reads MNHNS; CDR2 reads SASEGT. Sequenced: naive CD4+ T cells sorted from blood. Subset denoted: CD45RA+ positively selected. The TCR comes from a man aged 25-40 years in good health. The rearrangement links TRBV6-1 to TRBJ1-5, with 7 bases matching TRBD1. CDR3 DNA: TGTGCCAGCAGTACAACAGGGGTTGCTTGGCAGCCCCAGCATTTT. Its translation: CASSTTGVAWQPQHF.